These T cell receptor beta chains were read from a single sample in a study of PD-1 blockade in classical Hodgkin lymphoma. Assay: immunoSEQ multiplex PCR; the TCRdb copy retains only in-frame clones and omits some. The profile shows 11,000 or so clones, around 82% of them singletons. The sample consisted of CD8+ T cells from blood, taken at baseline. These TCRs come from a human donor with classical Hodgkin lymphoma. Both conserved end residues are trimmed from each CDR3. D genes are given only for firm matches. Clone size is stated in some rows and not others, as once, few, many or a class when expanded.

CDR3aa	abundance	v_gene	j_gene	d_gene
ASSFLENSGNTIY	.	TRBV28	TRBJ1-3	.
ASSLAGSTKGYNEQF	few	TRBV5-1	TRBJ2-1	.
ASSYASPNAGELF	.	TRBV6-5	TRBJ2-2	.
ASSSPIGPNYGYT	.	TRBV5-4	TRBJ1-2	.
ATSRDLGTNYEQY	.	TRBV15	TRBJ2-7	.
ASSLFTRGDYGYT	few	TRBV11-2	TRBJ1-2	.
ASSWGTRGTEAF	.	TRBV25-1	TRBJ1-1	.
ASSLGTSGATDTQY	.	TRBV7-9	TRBJ2-3	TRBD2
ASSIDIYNEQF	.	TRBV19	TRBJ2-1	.
ASSGTGSYEQY	.	TRBV2	TRBJ2-7	.
ASSGGVGYEQY	.	TRBV27	TRBJ2-7	.
SVETGGTEAF	.	TRBV29-1	TRBJ1-1	TRBD1
ASSYGTSYEQY	.	TRBV5-5	TRBJ2-7	.
ASSVALSVRESYGYT	.	TRBV9	TRBJ1-2	.
ASSLLGGREGNEQF	.	TRBV28	TRBJ2-1	TRBD2
ASSQSSGSVEDTQY	.	TRBV11-2	TRBJ2-3	TRBD2
ASSHRDSYYYEQY	.	TRBV7-9	TRBJ2-7	.
ASSIVEDTEAF	.	TRBV19	TRBJ1-1	.
ASSQGLVKGSRPNEQF	.	TRBV14	TRBJ2-1	.
ASSQDRAYGYT	.	TRBV13	TRBJ1-2	TRBD1
ASSPSLGQAGGSYEQY	.	TRBV13	TRBJ2-7	TRBD2
ASSFSGATYYGYT	.	TRBV7-2	TRBJ1-2	.
ASIGDSIWHTEAF	.	TRBV19	TRBJ1-1	.
ASTTTSTDTQY	.	TRBV27	TRBJ2-3	.
ASSEEYMGEQY	.	TRBV10-1	TRBJ2-7	.
ASSQVTTSSGELF	once	TRBV4-1	TRBJ2-2	TRBD2
ASSLTGLGYT	.	TRBV7-9	TRBJ1-2	.
ASRAGVTEQY	.	TRBV2	TRBJ2-7	.
ASSESDRSNEKLF	.	TRBV25-1	TRBJ1-4	.
ASSPDKYEQY	once	TRBV6-5	TRBJ2-7	.
ASSPAGNGAEQY	few	TRBV19	TRBJ2-7	.
AWSVGVGIYTDTQY	.	TRBV30	TRBJ2-3	.
ASSLGESSYEQY	.	TRBV11-2	TRBJ2-7	.
ATSRVPTSNTGELF	.	TRBV15	TRBJ2-2	.
ASRWTGGDVGYT	few	TRBV27	TRBJ1-2	TRBD1
ASRGRKFEKLF	.	TRBV5-1	TRBJ1-4	.
ASSHDRGTYEQY	once	TRBV4-1	TRBJ2-7	TRBD1
AWSGDPNEQY	.	TRBV30	TRBJ2-7	.
ASGVQVNQPQH	.	TRBV27	TRBJ1-5	.
ASSQDHPGTRPTDTQY	few	TRBV4-1	TRBJ2-3	.
ASSTATGTYEQY	.	TRBV4-1	TRBJ2-7	.
ASSPLGRGELF	.	TRBV27	TRBJ2-2	.
ASSDRVQQPQH	few	TRBV2	TRBJ1-5	.
AAGQIAGVPGELF	.	TRBV19	TRBJ2-2	TRBD2
ASSQEIRDPNTGELF	.	TRBV4-3	TRBJ2-2	.
ASSSGQAQETQY	.	TRBV13	TRBJ2-5	TRBD1
ASSIMTGHTEAF	.	TRBV19	TRBJ1-1	.
ASSLEGNTEAF	few	TRBV7-9	TRBJ1-1	.
ASSNGQGALLEQY	few	TRBV6-6	TRBJ2-7	TRBD1
ASSFIRQAAPGEQY	.	TRBV5-6	TRBJ2-7	.
ASSFLAPNTGELF	.	TRBV27	TRBJ2-2	.
ASTPSLERGANSGYT	.	TRBV19	TRBJ1-2	.